This T cell receptor beta chain was found in a study of blood T cell repertoires in COVID-19. V lost 6 bases to trimming and J lost 8 bases, with 16 bases between them. The CDR3 covers 13 residues. Authors' methods: Amplification with reference gene primers provided the estimates of nucleated cell counts. TCRdb's copy holds only in-frame clones and misses some; the assay was immunoSEQ multiplex PCR. The DNA gave D and trimming, while V, J and clone size come from that table. In the table there are 350,000 to 450,000 clones, about 85% of which are singletons. The V gene is TRBV12-3 or TRBV12-4, the J gene TRBJ1-1, with D uncertain. The source material was peripheral blood. The clonotype comes from a woman younger than 30 with acute or convalescent COVID-19. The CDR3 loop is CASRARHLPEAFF. In DNA, the CDR3 is TGTGCCAGCAGGGCTCGACACCTACCAGAAGCTTTCTTT.